One and the same sample provided the 32 T cell receptor beta chains below, sequenced in a study of shared clonotypes between healthy human individuals. Data came from immunoSEQ multiplex PCR; TCRdb stores just in-frame clones and leaves some out. The data show more than 2 million clones, over 85% seen once. Sequenced sample: naive CD4+ T cells sorted from blood. Subset specified: CD45RA+ positively selected. The source is a man aged 18 to 29 in good health.

J is TRBJ1-1 and V is TRBV30; 8 bases are shared with TRBD1. Germline CDR1 GTSNPN, CDR2 SVGIG (reference sequence). CDR3 length equals 14 residues. V trimming: 7 bases; J trimming: 4 bases; junction bases outside the gene matches: 11. DNA of the CDR3: TGTGCCTTGTTCAGGGGGCAGGTGGGCACTGAAGCTTTCTTT. Translated, it gives CALFRGQVGTEAFF.

This sequence joins TRBV5-1 and TRBJ1-1; D is unresolved. Germline V lookup: CDR1 SGHRS, CDR2 YFSETQ. The CDR3 loop spans 13 amino acids. Trimming shortened V by 0 bases and J by 6 bases, and 9 bases separated the two germline ends. CDR3 loop: CASSLGETPEAFF. The CDR3 nucleotides read TGCGCCAGCAGCTTGGGGGAAACTCCTGAAGCTTTCTTT. Supplemented by reference TRBV5-1 and TRBJ1-1, the full variable domain reads KAGVTQTPRYLIKTRGQQVTLSCSPISGHRSVSWYQQTPGQGLQFLFEYFSETQRNKGNFPGRFSGRQFSNSRSEMNVSTLELGDSALYLCASSLGETPEAFFGQGTRLTVV.

This chain uses TRBV5-1 with TRBJ2-7, with D possibly matching TRBD1 (7 bases). V was cut by 3 bases and J by 3 bases, with 16 bases left in between. The germline gives CDR1 SGHRS, CDR2 YFSETQ. The CDR3 is 15 residues long. The CDR3: CASSSGGGFLYEQYF. CDR3 in DNA: TGCGCCAGCAGCTCTGGAGGGGGCTTTCTCTACGAGCAGTACTTC.

The J gene is TRBJ1-1, the V gene TRBV28, with 7 bases lining up with TRBD1. The junction had 7 bases not matched to a gene; V was cut back by 1 base and J by 8 bases. CDR3 length: 14 residues. The V gene's germline CDR1 is MDHEN and CDR2 SYDVKM. The CDR3 DNA reads TGTGCCAGCAGTTTATTCGGACAGGCGACCGAAGCTTTCTTT. This encodes CASSLFGQATEAFF.

For this clone: This may come from a read error, since a much larger clone is one base off. Other DNA sequences within the sample encode an identical CDR3. The J gene is TRBJ2-7, the V gene TRBV5-1; D is ambiguous. Between the trimmed V and J ends, which lost 0 bases and 6 bases, there was a span of 4 bases. Germline V gene lookup returns CDR1 SGHRS and CDR2 YFSETQ. This CDR3 has 11 residues. The CDR3 sequence is CASSLGIEQYF. DNA of the CDR3: TGCGCCAGCAGCTTGGGGATCGAGCAGTACTTC.

The chain links TRBV6-5 to TRBJ1-5; TRBD1 agrees at 12 bases. CDR3 length equals 14 residues. Germline CDR1 MNHEY, CDR2 SVGAGI. V was clipped by 5 bases and J by 10 bases; unmatched bases: 6. The CDR3 DNA reads TGTGCCAGCAGTCTAAGGGACAGGGGGCATCCCCAGCATTTT. Residues: CASSLRDRGHPQHF.

This clone was observed a single time. The V call is TRBV19, the J call TRBJ2-2; TRBD2 matches at 8 bases. The J segment lost 1 base and the V segment lost 6 bases, leaving 4 bases of the junction unmatched. This CDR3 spans 15 amino acids. Per the germline V gene, CDR1 is LNHDA and CDR2 is SQIVND (reference sequence). The CDR3 region has the DNA TGTGCCAGTAGGCGGGGGGCGGAGAACACCGGGGAGCTGTTTTTT. Translated, it gives CASRRGAENTGELFF.

The chain combines TRBV19 with TRBJ2-1; D gene ambiguous. Trimming removed 3 bases at V and 0 bases at J, with 6 bases between. The CDR3 loop spans 14 amino acids. Germline CDR1 is LNHDA and CDR2 is SQIVND (reference sequence). CDR3 residues: CASSMWRSYNEQFF. The CDR3 coding sequence is TGTGCCAGTAGTATGTGGCGCTCCTACAATGAGCAGTTCTTC.

CDR3 in amino acids: CASTYDRASNQPQHF. CDR3 DNA sequence: TGTGCCAGTACTTATGACAGGGCAAGCAATCAGCCCCAGCATTTT. The chain combines TRBV19 with TRBJ1-5, with 7 bases aligning to TRBD1. V was clipped by 7 bases and J by 1 base; unmatched bases: 7. The germline V gene has CDR1 LNHDA and CDR2 SQIVND (reference sequence). The CDR3 is 15 amino acids. The full variable domain, completed using reference TRBV19 and TRBJ1-5, is DGGITQSPKYLFRKEGQNVTLSCEQNLNHDAMYWYRQDPGQGLRLIYYSQIVNDFQKGDIAEGYSVSREKKESFPLTVTSAQKNPTAFYLCASTYDRASNQPQHFGDGTRLSIL.

The CDR3 loop reads CAISESVSPTDTQYF. The DNA for the CDR3 is TGTGCCATCAGTGAGTCCGTCAGTCCCACAGATACGCAGTATTTT. J is TRBJ2-3 and V is TRBV10-3; D is unclear. Germline lookup yields CDR1 ENHRY and CDR2 SYGVKD. The CDR3 has 15 amino acids. Trimming pared 0 bases from V and 2 bases from J, leaving 9 bases between.

J is TRBJ2-7 and V is TRBV14; D is undetermined. The V gene's germline CDR1 is SGHDN and CDR2 FVKESK. Trimming took 3 bases from V and 2 from J, leaving 11 bases between them. This CDR3 has 14 residues. CDR3 bases: TGTGCCAGCAGCCACCCAAGGGATACCTACGAGCAGTACTTC. This gives the protein CASSHPRDTYEQYF.

The chain links TRBV18 to TRBJ1-2; 7 bases map to TRBD1. Germline V gives CDR1 KGHSH, CDR2 LQKENI. With 3 bases clipped from V and 1 base from J, the junction kept 8 bases outside the gene matches. CDR3 length: 16 amino acids. The CDR3 DNA reads as TGTGCCAGCTCACCCCCGACAGGGAGCCATAACTATGGCTACACCTTC. It encodes CASSPPTGSHNYGYTF.

The gene calls are TRBV5-1 and TRBJ2-5, with 8 bases matching TRBD2. V dropped 7 bases and J dropped 4; count of bases not matched to a gene: 12. This CDR3 comprises 15 residues. In germline, CDR1 is SGHRS, CDR2 YFSETQ. The CDR3 DNA sequence: TGCGCCAGCTGGTTCGGGGGGGCCGGTGGAGAGACCCAGTACTTC. Residues: CASWFGGAGGETQYF.

The chain couples TRBV5-6 to TRBJ2-7, with TRBD2 as a possible D gene (5 bases). Germline CDR1 and CDR2: SGHDT and YYEEEE. There are 14 residues in the CDR3. The V and J ends lost 5 bases and 1 base respectively, with 13 bases between them. The CDR3 DNA sequence: TGTGCCAGCAGACGTCGGACGGGGTCCTACGAGCAGTACTTC. Residues: CASRRRTGSYEQYF.

The J gene is TRBJ1-6, the V gene TRBV2, with D perhaps TRBD1 (6 bases). The germline gives CDR1 SNHLY, CDR2 FYNNEI. The ends were cut back, 8 bases at V and 9 bases at J, with 14 bases in the middle. The CDR3 is made up of 13 amino acids. The CDR3 sequence is CASSGTSFSPLHF. CDR3 sequence (DNA): TGTGCCAGCTCCGGGACAAGTTTTTCACCCCTCCACTTT.

V usage is TRBV5-1 and J usage is TRBJ2-1, with TRBD1 matching over 12 bases. This CDR3 comprises 14 residues. Germline V gene sequence: CDR1 SGHRS, CDR2 YFSETQ. With V trimmed by 3 bases and J by 10 bases, 5 bases remained unmatched. CDR3: CASSWGQGAFEQFF. In nucleotides, the CDR3 is TGCGCCAGCAGCTGGGGACAGGGGGCCTTCGAGCAGTTCTTC.

The chain couples TRBV7-9 to TRBJ2-7, with 11 bases fitting TRBD2. V lost 2 bases, J lost 3 bases, and 6 bases stayed unmatched. This CDR3 contains 16 residues. Per germline, CDR1 SEHNR and CDR2 FQNEAQ (reference sequence). Here the CDR3 DNA reads TGTGCCAGCAGCTTAACGGGACTAGCGGAAGACTACGAGCAGTACTTC. Translating gives CASSLTGLAEDYEQYF.

The chain joins TRBV28 to TRBJ2-7; D remains unclear. The length of the CDR3 is 12 residues. Germline lookup yields CDR1 MDHEN and CDR2 SYDVKM. V was shortened by 3 bases and J by 7 bases, with 10 bases between the two germline ends. Here the CDR3 reads CASSLPVGEQYF. DNA for the CDR3: TGTGCCAGCAGTTTGCCAGTGGGGGAGCAGTACTTC.

The gene calls are TRBV4-1 and TRBJ1-6; a weak D match, TRBD1 (5 bases). Germline assignment: CDR1 MGHRA and CDR2 YSYEKL. The CDR3 has 15 amino acids. Trimming stripped 0 bases from V and 6 bases from J, with 9 bases between. The CDR3 reads CASSQDRGGNSPLHF. The CDR3 coding sequence is TGCGCCAGCAGCCAAGATCGGGGGGGTAATTCACCCCTCCACTTT.

The genes are TRBV9 and TRBJ1-3, with D unresolved. Germline V lookup: CDR1 SGDLS, CDR2 YYNGEE. The CDR3 runs 13 residues. Trimming removed 2 bases at V and 6 bases at J, with 9 bases between. The CDR3, as DNA: TGTGCCAGCAGCGTCGGCGGGAAAAACACCATATATTTT. Its translation is CASSVGGKNTIYF.

The CDR3 nucleotides read TGTGCCAGCATTCCGGCGGGAGGCTCCTACAATGAGCAGTTCTTC. It specifies CASIPAGGSYNEQFF. The gene calls are TRBV2 and TRBJ2-1, with 8 nucleotides matching TRBD2. Per germline, CDR1 SNHLY and CDR2 FYNNEI. The CDR3 totals 15 residues. The ends lost 7 bases at V and 0 bases at J; junction bases unmatched: 5.

The rearrangement joins TRBV5-1 to TRBJ2-2; a possible D gene is TRBD1 (5 bases). Trimming cost V 4 bases and J 5 bases, with 12 bases left between them. CDR1 and CDR2 from the germline V gene are SGHRS and YFSETQ. This CDR3 has 14 amino acids. The CDR3 loop reads CASSGTGFTGELFF. CDR3 DNA sequence: TGCGCCAGCAGCGGTACAGGATTTACCGGGGAGCTGTTTTTT.

The J gene is TRBJ2-2, the V gene TRBV11-1; tentative D call: TRBD1 (5 bases). Germline V lookup: CDR1 SGHAT, CDR2 FQDESV (reference sequence). The V gene lost 5 bases and the J gene lost 4 bases, with 11 bases spanning the gap. CDR3 size: 14 residues. The DNA of the CDR3 is TGTGCCAGCAGCCCACAGGTGGCCACCGGGGAGCTGTTTTTT. Amino acid sequence: CASSPQVATGELFF.

This chain connects TRBV11-2 to TRBJ2-5; D perhaps matches TRBD1 (6 bases). The CDR3 runs 15 residues. Germline CDR1 and CDR2: SGHAT and FQNNGV. The germline V and J ends were trimmed by 4 bases and 2 bases, with 14 bases remaining between them. CDR3 residues: CASSSGQKLQETQYF. In DNA form, the CDR3 reads TGTGCCAGCAGCTCTGGACAGAAACTACAAGAGACCCAGTACTTC.

This chain links TRBV11-2 with TRBJ1-2; TRBD1 agrees at 9 bases. The CDR3 is 15 amino acids. The junction had 3 bases not matched to a gene; V was cut back by 0 bases and J by 4 bases. The germline V gene encodes CDR1 SGHAT and CDR2 FQNNGV. The CDR3 bases are TGTGCCAGCAGCTTAGAGACAGGGGGAGGCTATGGCTACACCTTC. This translates into CASSLETGGGYGYTF.

Only one count was recorded for this clone. This rearrangement joins TRBV5-1 to TRBJ1-6; 7 bases agree with TRBD1. This CDR3 comprises 16 residues. V trimming: 4 bases; J trimming: 7 bases; junction bases outside the gene matches: 11. CDR1 and CDR2 (germline): SGHRS, YFSETQ. The DNA of the CDR3 is TGCGCCAGCAGCGCATCGACAGGGAGCTTGAATTCACCCCTCCACTTT. Translated: CASSASTGSLNSPLHF.

The chain carries TRBV2 and TRBJ2-2; a weak D match, TRBD2 (5 bases). V lost 9 bases to trimming and J lost 7 bases, with 15 bases between them. The CDR3 extends over 13 amino acids. Germline CDR1 SNHLY, CDR2 FYNNEI. The CDR3, as DNA: TGTGCCAGTCAACTAGTCGTAGGCGGGGAGCTGTTTTTT. This codes for CASQLVVGGELFF.

As concerns this clone: The sample carries other DNA sequences with the same CDR3. The rearrangement links TRBV27 to TRBJ2-5; 8 nucleotides align to TRBD2. Trimming cost V 3 bases and J 5 bases; bases outside gene matches: 2. In germline, CDR1 is MNHEY, CDR2 SMNVEV (reference sequence). CDR3 length: 13 amino acids. The CDR3 reads CASSFGRGETQYF. CDR3 nucleotide sequence: TGTGCCAGCAGTTTCGGGAGGGGGGAGACCCAGTACTTC.

This clone appeared a single time. This chain joins TRBV6-1 and TRBJ2-2; D gene unclear. V was pared by 7 bases and J by 1 base, with 10 bases between. The CDR3 runs 14 residues. Germline values: CDR1 MNHNS, CDR2 SASEGT. As DNA, the CDR3 is TGTGCCAGCATTCTTGACTTGAACACCGGGGAGCTGTTTTTT. This encodes CASILDLNTGELFF.

The count of this clone is one. The chain employs TRBV5-1 and TRBJ2-3; D is undetermined. This CDR3 has 13 amino acids. Germline CDR1 reads SGHRS; CDR2 reads YFSETQ. Trimming shortened V by 2 bases and J by 2 bases, and 6 bases separated the two germline ends. Written as DNA, the CDR3 is TGCGCCAGCAGCTTAGCAGACACAGATACGCAGTATTTT. Encoded protein: CASSLADTDTQYF.

This clone was seen a single time. The chain joins TRBV10-3 to TRBJ2-4; 8 nucleotides agree with TRBD2. V gave up 5 bases and J gave up 1 base; unmatched junction bases: 1. The CDR3 extends over 14 amino acids. Germline CDR1 and CDR2: ENHRY and SYGVKD. The chain's CDR3 is CAISSGSAKNIQYF. The DNA of the CDR3 is TGTGCCATCAGTAGCGGGAGTGCCAAAAACATTCAGTACTTC.

The J gene is TRBJ2-7, the V gene TRBV5-4; perhaps TRBD1 as D (5 bases). The length of the CDR3 is 14 residues. With 2 bases removed from V and 1 base from J, the gap between germline ends came to 10 bases. The germline CDR1 and CDR2 sequences are SGHNT and YYREEE (reference sequence). The CDR3 DNA reads TGTGCCAGCAGCTTTCAGGGATGGTCCTACGAGCAGTACTTC. Encoded protein: CASSFQGWSYEQYF.